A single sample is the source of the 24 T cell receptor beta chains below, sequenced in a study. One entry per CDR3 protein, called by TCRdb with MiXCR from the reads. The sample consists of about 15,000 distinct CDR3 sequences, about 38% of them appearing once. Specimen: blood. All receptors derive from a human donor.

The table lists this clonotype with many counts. The CDR3: CASSQGGGTGDEKLFF. CDR3 nucleotides: TGTGCCAGCAGCCAAGGGGGCGGGACAGGGGATGAAAAACTGTTTTTT. This chain connects TRBV4-2 to TRBJ1-4, with 10 positions matching TRBD1. V lost 1 base, J lost 6 bases, and 5 bases stayed unmatched. Looked up from germline, CDR1 is LGHNA and CDR2 is YNFKEQ. The CDR3 extends over 16 amino acids.

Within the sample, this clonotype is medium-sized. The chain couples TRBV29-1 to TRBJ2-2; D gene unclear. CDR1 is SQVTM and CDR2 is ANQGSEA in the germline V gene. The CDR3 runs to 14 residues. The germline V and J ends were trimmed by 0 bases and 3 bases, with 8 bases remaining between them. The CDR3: CSVEDYGYTGELFF. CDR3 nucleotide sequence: TGCAGCGTTGAAGATTATGGGTACACCGGGGAGCTGTTTTTT.

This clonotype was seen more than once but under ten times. The CDR3 loop is CASSTRQGFATEAFF. The DNA for the CDR3 is TGTGCCAGCAGCACCCGACAGGGATTTGCCACTGAAGCTTTCTTT. The genes are TRBV7-2 and TRBJ1-1, with 7 bases fitting TRBD1. CDR3 size: 15 residues. V shed 5 bases and J 4 bases; nucleotides not matched to a gene: 10. Per germline, CDR1 SGHTA and CDR2 FQGNSA.

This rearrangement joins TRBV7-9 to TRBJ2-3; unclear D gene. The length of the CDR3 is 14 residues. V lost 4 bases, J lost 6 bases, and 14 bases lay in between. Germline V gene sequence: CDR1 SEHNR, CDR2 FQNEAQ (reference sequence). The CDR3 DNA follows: TGTGCCAGCAGCTCTGGCTTGGCGGTTGATACGCAGTATTTT. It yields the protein CASSSGLAVDTQYF.

The DNA for the CDR3 is TGCAGCGTTGATAATTTGGACAGCCCTAAAGCTTTCTTT. Its translation is CSVDNLDSPKAFF. The chain links TRBV29-1 to TRBJ1-1; the D gene is possibly TRBD1 (6 bases). The CDR3 runs to 13 residues. CDR1 and CDR2 from the germline V gene are SQVTM and ANQGSEA. V gave up 3 bases and J gave up 9 bases, with 17 bases separating them.

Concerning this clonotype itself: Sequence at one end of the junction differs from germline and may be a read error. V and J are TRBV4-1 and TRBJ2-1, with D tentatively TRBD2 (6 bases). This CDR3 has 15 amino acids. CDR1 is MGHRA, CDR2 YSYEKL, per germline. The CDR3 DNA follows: TGCGCCAGCAACCAAGACCTATCTAGCGTCGATGAGCAGTTCTTC. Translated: CASNQDLSSVDEQFF.

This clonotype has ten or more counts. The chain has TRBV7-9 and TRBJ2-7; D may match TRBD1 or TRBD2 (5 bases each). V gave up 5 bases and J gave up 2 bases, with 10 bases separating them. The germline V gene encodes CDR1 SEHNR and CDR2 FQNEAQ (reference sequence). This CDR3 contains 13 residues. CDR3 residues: CASSRRETYEQYF. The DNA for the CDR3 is TGTGCCAGCAGCCGCAGGGAGACCTACGAGCAGTACTTC.

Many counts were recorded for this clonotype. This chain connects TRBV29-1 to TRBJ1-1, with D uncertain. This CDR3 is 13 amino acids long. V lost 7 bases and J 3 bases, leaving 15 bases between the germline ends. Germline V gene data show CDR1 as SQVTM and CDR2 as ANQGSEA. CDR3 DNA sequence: TGCAGCGGGCGCCTCCGGGCGGACACTGAAGCTTTCTTT. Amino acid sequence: CSGRLRADTEAFF.

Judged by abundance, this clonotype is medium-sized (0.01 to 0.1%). The CDR3 loop is CACLPFMNTEAFF. In DNA form, the CDR3 reads TGTGCCTGCCTCCCATTTATGAACACTGAAGCTTTCTTT. The chain recombines TRBV30 with TRBJ1-1; no definite D call. CDR3 size: 13 residues. The V and J ends lost 6 bases and 0 bases respectively, with 11 bases between them. The germline gives CDR1 GTSNPN, CDR2 SVGIG (reference sequence). Supplemented by reference TRBV30 and TRBJ1-1, the full variable domain reads SQTIHQWPATLVQPVGSPLSLECTVEGTSNPNLYWYRQAAGRGLQLLFYSVGIGQISSEVPQNLSASRPQDRQFILSSKKLLLSDSGFYLCACLPFMNTEAFFGQGTRLTVV.

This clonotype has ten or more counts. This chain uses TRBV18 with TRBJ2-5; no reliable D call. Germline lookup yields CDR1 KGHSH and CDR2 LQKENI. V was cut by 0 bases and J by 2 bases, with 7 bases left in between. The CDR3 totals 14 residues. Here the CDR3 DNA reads TGTGCCAGCTCACCACCGGCACAGCAAGAGACCCAGTACTTC. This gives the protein CASSPPAQQETQYF.

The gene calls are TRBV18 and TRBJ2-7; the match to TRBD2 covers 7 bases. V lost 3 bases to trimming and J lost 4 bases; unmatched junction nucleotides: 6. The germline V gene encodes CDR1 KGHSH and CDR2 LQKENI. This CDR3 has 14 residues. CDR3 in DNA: TGTGCCAGCTCACCGTTCCGGGAGGTATACGAGCAGTACTTC. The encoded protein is CASSPFREVYEQYF.

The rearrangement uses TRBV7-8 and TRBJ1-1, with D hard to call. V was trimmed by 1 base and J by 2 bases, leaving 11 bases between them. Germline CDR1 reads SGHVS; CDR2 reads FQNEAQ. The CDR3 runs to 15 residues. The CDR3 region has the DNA TGTGCCAGCAGCTTAGTTCCAGGACCTAACACTGAAGCTTTCTTT. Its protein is CASSLVPGPNTEAFF.

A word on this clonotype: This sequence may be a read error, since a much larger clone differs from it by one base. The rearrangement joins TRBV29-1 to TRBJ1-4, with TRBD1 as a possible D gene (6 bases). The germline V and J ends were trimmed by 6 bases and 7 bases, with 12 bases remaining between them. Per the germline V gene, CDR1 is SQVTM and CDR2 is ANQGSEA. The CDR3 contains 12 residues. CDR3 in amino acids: CSVRQVAEKLFF. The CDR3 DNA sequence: TGCAGCGTCCGACAGGTGGCTGAAAAACTGTTTTTT.

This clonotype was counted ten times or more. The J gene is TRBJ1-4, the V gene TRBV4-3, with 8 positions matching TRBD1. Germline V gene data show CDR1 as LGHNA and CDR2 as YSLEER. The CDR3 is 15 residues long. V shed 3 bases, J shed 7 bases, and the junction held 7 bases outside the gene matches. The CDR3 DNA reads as TGCGCCAGCAGCCAGGACAGGGTGTTCCGTGAAAAACTGTTTTTT. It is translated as CASSQDRVFREKLFF.

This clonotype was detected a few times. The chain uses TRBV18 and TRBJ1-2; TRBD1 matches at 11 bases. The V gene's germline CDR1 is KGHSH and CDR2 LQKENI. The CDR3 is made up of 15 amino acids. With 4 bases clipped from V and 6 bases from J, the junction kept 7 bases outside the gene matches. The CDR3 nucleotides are TGTGCCAGCTCACTTATGGACAGGGGGCTTGATGGCTACACCTTC. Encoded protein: CASSLMDRGLDGYTF.

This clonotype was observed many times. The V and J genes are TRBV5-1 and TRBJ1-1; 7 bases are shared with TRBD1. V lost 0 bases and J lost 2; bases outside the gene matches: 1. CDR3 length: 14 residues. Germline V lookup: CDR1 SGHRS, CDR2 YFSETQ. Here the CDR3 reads CASSLEGANTEAFF. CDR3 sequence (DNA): TGCGCCAGCAGCTTGGAGGGGGCCAACACTGAAGCTTTCTTT.

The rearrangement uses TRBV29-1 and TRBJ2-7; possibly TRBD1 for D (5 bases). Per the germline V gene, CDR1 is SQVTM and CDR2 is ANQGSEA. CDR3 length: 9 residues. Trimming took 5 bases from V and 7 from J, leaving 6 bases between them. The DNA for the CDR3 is TGCAGCGTTAGACAGGAGCAGTACTTC. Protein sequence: CSVRQEQYF.

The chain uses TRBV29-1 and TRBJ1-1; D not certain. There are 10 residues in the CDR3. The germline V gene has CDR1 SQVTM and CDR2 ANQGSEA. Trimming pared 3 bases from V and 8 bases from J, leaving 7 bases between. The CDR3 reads CSVDGGEAFF. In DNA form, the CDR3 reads TGCAGCGTTGATGGAGGGGAAGCTTTCTTT.

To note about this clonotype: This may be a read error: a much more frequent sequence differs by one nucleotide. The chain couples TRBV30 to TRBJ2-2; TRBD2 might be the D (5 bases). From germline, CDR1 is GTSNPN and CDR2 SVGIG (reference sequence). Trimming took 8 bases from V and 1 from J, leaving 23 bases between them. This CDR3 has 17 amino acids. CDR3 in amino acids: CAISARSREGNTGELFF. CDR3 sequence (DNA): TGTGCCATCAGTGCCCGTAGCAGAGAGGGGAACACCGGGGAGCTGTTTTTT.

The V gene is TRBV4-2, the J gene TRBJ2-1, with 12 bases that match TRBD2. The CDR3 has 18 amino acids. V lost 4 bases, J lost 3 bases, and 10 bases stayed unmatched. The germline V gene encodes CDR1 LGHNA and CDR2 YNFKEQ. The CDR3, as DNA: TGTGCCAGCAGCCGGAAAACGGGGACTAGCGGGCTCTACAATGAGCAGTTCTTC. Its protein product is CASSRKTGTSGLYNEQFF.

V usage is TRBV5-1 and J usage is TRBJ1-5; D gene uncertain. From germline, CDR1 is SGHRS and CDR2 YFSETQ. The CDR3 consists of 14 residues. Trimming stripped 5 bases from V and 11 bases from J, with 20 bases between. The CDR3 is CASSIFPEKETQHF. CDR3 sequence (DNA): TGCGCCAGCAGTATCTTTCCAGAAAAAGAGACCCAGCATTTT.

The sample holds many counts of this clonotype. For the CDR3, the DNA is TGTGCCAGCAGCCAAGATAGGGTAGCGAATGAGCAGTTCTTC. It codes for CASSQDRVANEQFF. The genes are TRBV4-2 and TRBJ2-1, with a weak D call TRBD2 (5 bases). The CDR3 totals 14 residues. Germline CDR1 reads LGHNA; CDR2 reads YNFKEQ. The ends were cut back, 0 bases at V and 7 bases at J, with 10 bases in the middle.

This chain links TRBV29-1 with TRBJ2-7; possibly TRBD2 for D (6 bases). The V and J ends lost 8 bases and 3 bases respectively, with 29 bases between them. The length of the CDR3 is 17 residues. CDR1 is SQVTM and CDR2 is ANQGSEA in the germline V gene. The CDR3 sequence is CSSSISGRWREDYEQYF. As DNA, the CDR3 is TGCAGCAGTTCGATAAGCGGCCGATGGAGGGAGGACTACGAGCAGTACTTC.

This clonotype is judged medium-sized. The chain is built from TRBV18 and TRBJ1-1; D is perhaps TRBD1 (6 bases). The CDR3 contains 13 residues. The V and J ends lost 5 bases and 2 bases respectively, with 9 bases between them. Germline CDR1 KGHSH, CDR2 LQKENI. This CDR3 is CASSGQSNTEAFF. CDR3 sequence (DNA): TGTGCCAGCTCAGGACAGAGCAACACTGAAGCTTTCTTT.